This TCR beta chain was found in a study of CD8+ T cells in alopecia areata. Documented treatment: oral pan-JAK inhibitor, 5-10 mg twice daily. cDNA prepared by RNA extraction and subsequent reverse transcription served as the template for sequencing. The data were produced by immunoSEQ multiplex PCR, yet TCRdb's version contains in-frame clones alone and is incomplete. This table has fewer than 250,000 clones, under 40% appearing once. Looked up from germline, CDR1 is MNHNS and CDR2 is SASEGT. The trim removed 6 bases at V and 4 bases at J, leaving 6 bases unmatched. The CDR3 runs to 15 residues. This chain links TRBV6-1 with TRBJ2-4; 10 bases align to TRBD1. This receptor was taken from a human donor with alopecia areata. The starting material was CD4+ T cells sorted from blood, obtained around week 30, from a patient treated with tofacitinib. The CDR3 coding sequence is TGTGCCAGCAGCCGACAGGGGGCACAAAAAAACATTCAGTACTTC. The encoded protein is CASSRQGAQKNIQYF.